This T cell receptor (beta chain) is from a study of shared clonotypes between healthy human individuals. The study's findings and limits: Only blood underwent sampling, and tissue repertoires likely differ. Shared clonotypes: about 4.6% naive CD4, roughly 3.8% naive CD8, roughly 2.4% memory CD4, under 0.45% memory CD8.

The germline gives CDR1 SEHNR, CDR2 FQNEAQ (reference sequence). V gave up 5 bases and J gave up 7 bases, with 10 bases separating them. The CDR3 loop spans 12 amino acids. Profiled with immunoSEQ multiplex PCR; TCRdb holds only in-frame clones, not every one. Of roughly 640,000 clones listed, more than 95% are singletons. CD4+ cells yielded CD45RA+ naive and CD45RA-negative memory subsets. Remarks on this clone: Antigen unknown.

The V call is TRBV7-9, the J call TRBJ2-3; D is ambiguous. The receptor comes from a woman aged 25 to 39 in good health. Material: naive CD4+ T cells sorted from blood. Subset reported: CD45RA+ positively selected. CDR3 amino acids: CASSPLTYTQYF. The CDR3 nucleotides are TGTGCCAGCAGCCCACTCACCTATACGCAGTATTTT. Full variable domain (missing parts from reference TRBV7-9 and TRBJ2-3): DTGVSQNPRHKITKRGQNVTFRCDPISEHNRLYWYRQTLGQGPEFLTYFQNEAQLEKSRLLSDRFSAERPKGSFSTLEIQRTEQGDSAMYLCASSPLTYTQYFGPGTRLTVL.